The clone carrying this T cell receptor beta chain has just a few counts. The antigen is not known. The memory fraction was CD4+CD45RO+CD25- cells. General study results and limits: Tumor Tregs overlapped most with tumor, then blood, naive CD4+ cells. Tumor memory CD4+ T cell TCR gene usage clustered with blood and lymph node memory CD4+ cells and lymph node naive CD4+ cells.

Constant-region reverse primers amplified full-length variable regions, followed by semi-nested Nested Universal Primer A PCR. TCRdb re-derived calls from the 5' RACE reads in MiXCR, one entry per CDR3 protein. The sample has about 43,000 distinct CDR3 sequences, just under 30% seen once. J lost 4 bases, V lost 6 bases, and 3 bases had no gene match. Germline CDR1 reads LNHDA; CDR2 reads SQIVND (reference sequence). The CDR3 has 15 residues. This sequence was found in a female donor with breast cancer. Sequencing was performed on memory CD4+ T cells sorted from a lymph node. Subset: memory CD4+ T cells, CD4+CD45RO+CD25-. The chain employs TRBV19 and TRBJ2-1; 13 bases agree with TRBD2. The CDR3 loop is CASSPTSGGYNEQFF. The CDR3 bases are TGTGCCAGTAGCCCGACTAGCGGGGGGTACAATGAGCAGTTCTTC.